The rows below give T cell receptor beta chains drawn from one sample of a study of response to subunit inactivated influenza vaccine. Each CDR3 protein is one row after TCRdb ran MiXCR on the RT-PCR reads. The data contain hundreds of thousands of distinct CDR3 sequences, roughly 14% of them singletons. This specimen was PBMCs from blood, taken 12 days after vaccination. The receptors here all came from a man aged 45-60 years who received an inactivated influenza vaccine. The CDR3 runs from the conserved cysteine through the conserved F or W. D genes are given only for firm matches. Clone size is stated in some rows and not others, as once, few, many or a class when expanded.

TRBV12-3/TRBV12-4	TRBD2	few	TRBJ2-3	CASIRSGRRTDTQYF	TGTGCCAGCATTCGTAGCGGGAGGCGCACAGATACGCAGTATTTT
TRBV5-5	.	few	TRBJ2-1	CASSLVPNNEQFF	TGTGCCAGCAGCTTGGTTCCTAACAATGAGCAGTTCTTC
TRBV5-1	.	few	TRBJ2-1	CASSLQVASAGNEQFF	TGCGCCAGCAGCTTACAAGTCGCTAGTGCTGGCAATGAGCAGTTCTTC
TRBV20-1	TRBD2	many	TRBJ2-5	CSAPALAGQETQYF	TGCAGTGCCCCGGCGCTAGCGGGGCAAGAGACCCAGTACTTC
TRBV12-3/TRBV12-4	.	many	TRBJ1-5	CASSRTTETRPQHF	TGTGCCAGCAGTCGTACGACAGAAACCCGGCCCCAGCATTTT
TRBV20-1	.	few	TRBJ2-5	CSAAYRETQYF	TGCAGTGCCGCATATAGAGAGACCCAGTACTTC
TRBV5-6	TRBD1	few	TRBJ2-2	CASSSGQGIGELFF	TGTGCCAGCAGCTCGGGACAGGGCATCGGGGAGCTGTTTTTT
TRBV20-1	.	.	TRBJ2-1	CSASSLAPTYNEQFF	TGCAGTGCTAGTAGCCTAGCACCTACCTACAATGAGCAGTTCTTC
TRBV29-1	TRBD1	.	TRBJ2-2	CSAHRGNTGELFF	TGCAGCGCCCACAGGGGGAACACCGGGGAGCTGTTTTTT
TRBV29-1	.	few	TRBJ2-3	CSVVPGYTDTQYF	TGCAGCGTTGTCCCGGGGTACACAGATACGCAGTATTTT
TRBV9	.	.	TRBJ2-6	CASSARQLANVLTF	TGTGCCAGCAGCGCTCGACAGTTGGCCAACGTCCTGACTTTC
TRBV4-3	.	.	TRBJ2-4	CASSQEVGRAKNIQYF	TGCGCCAGCAGCCAAGAAGTTGGACGAGCCAAAAACATTCAGTACTTC
TRBV7-8	TRBD2	.	TRBJ2-1	CASSLVRGGSVEQFF	TGTGCCAGCAGCTTAGTGCGGGGGGGGTCAGTTGAGCAGTTCTTC
TRBV7-3	TRBD2	few	TRBJ2-1	CASSLPLAGGLNEQFF	TGTGCCAGCAGCTTACCACTAGCGGGAGGTCTCAATGAGCAGTTCTTC
TRBV6-1	.	.	TRBJ1-3	CASSRAAGGNTIYF	TGTGCCAGCAGTCGCGCGGCGGGGGGAAACACCATATATTTT
TRBV5-1	TRBD2	many	TRBJ2-2	CASSAGTSNTGELFF	TGCGCCAGCAGCGCCGGGACTAGCAACACCGGGGAGCTGTTTTTT
TRBV7-9	.	few	TRBJ2-5	CASSINQGPGVAQYF	TGTGCCAGCAGCATCAACCAGGGTCCGGGGGTGGCCCAGTACTTC
TRBV7-2	TRBD1	few	TRBJ2-7	CASSLLQGSFREQYF	TGTGCCAGCAGCTTACTACAGGGGTCCTTTCGCGAGCAGTACTTC
TRBV20-1	.	few	TRBJ1-5	CSARLQYSNQPQHF	TGCAGTGCTAGACTACAGTATAGCAATCAGCCCCAGCATTTT
TRBV5-1	.	.	TRBJ2-3	CASSLWSALTDTQYF	TGCGCCAGCAGCTTGTGGTCCGCACTAACAGATACGCAGTATTTT
TRBV10-3	.	.	TRBJ2-6	CAIRTDGFSGANVLTF	TGTGCCATCAGGACGGACGGTTTCTCTGGGGCCAACGTCCTGACTTTC
TRBV20-1	TRBD2	.	TRBJ2-3	CSARLAGVTDTQYF	TGCAGTGCTAGACTAGCGGGAGTAACAGATACGCAGTATTTT
TRBV9	TRBD2	many	TRBJ2-5	CASSETSGQETQYF	TGTGCCAGCAGCGAAACTAGCGGACAAGAGACCCAGTACTTC
TRBV9	TRBD2	.	TRBJ2-1	CASSVGLAGGPYYNEQFF	TGTGCCAGCAGCGTAGGACTAGCGGGAGGCCCTTACTACAATGAGCAGTTCTTC
TRBV6-1	.	few	TRBJ2-2	CASSARDTTGELFF	TGTGCCAGCAGTGCCCGGGACACCACCGGGGAGCTGTTTTTT
TRBV10-3	.	few	TRBJ2-7	CAISYQSSYEQYF	TGTGCCATCAGTTATCAGAGCTCCTACGAGCAGTACTTC
TRBV3-1	.	.	TRBJ2-5	CASSQASGRGETQYF	TGTGCCAGCAGCCAAGCGTCAGGGAGAGGGGAGACCCAGTACTTC
TRBV10-3	.	once	TRBJ1-1	CAISAGPANTEAFF	TGTGCCATCAGTGCGGGGCCAGCGAACACTGAAGCTTTCTTT
TRBV27	.	few	TRBJ2-2	CASSLRASLFTGELFF	TGTGCCAGCAGTTTAAGGGCTAGTCTGTTCACCGGGGAGCTGTTTTTT
TRBV28	TRBD2	few	TRBJ2-3	CASNELAGGDTQYF	TGTGCCAGCAACGAACTAGCGGGAGGGGATACGCAGTATTTT
TRBV20-1	.	.	TRBJ2-3	CSASTGEAVVDTQYF	TGCAGTGCCAGCACGGGGGAAGCGGTGGTAGATACGCAGTATTTT
TRBV30	TRBD1	.	TRBJ2-2	CAWSLGQGHTGELFF	TGTGCCTGGAGTTTAGGACAGGGCCACACCGGGGAGCTGTTTTTT
TRBV11-2	.	.	TRBJ2-2	CASSLGYGTGELFF	TGTGCCAGCAGCTTAGGCTATGGGACCGGGGAGCTGTTTTTT
TRBV20-1	.	.	TRBJ1-2	CSARNLGKGGYTF	TGCAGTGCTAGAAATCTGGGCAAGGGAGGCTACACCTTC
TRBV6-1	TRBD1	.	TRBJ2-2	CASSPWAGQGAVTGELFF	TGTGCCAGCAGCCCCTGGGCGGGACAGGGGGCCGTCACCGGGGAGCTGTTTTTT
TRBV28	TRBD1	.	TRBJ2-1	CASSFGSAGGPYNEQFF	TGTGCCAGCAGTTTCGGATCGGCAGGGGGCCCCTACAATGAGCAGTTCTTC
TRBV6-2/TRBV6-3	.	.	TRBJ1-1	CASRTPGFAEAFF	TGTGCCAGCAGAACACCAGGGTTCGCTGAAGCTTTCTTT
TRBV21-1	.	few	TRBJ2-5	CASSKALGTGATETQYF	TGTGCCAGCAGCAAAGCGCTGGGGACAGGGGCGACAGAGACCCAGTACTTC
TRBV3-1	.	few	TRBJ2-1	CASSQGAGDFYNEQFF	TGTGCCAGCAGCCAAGGGGCAGGAGACTTCTACAATGAGCAGTTCTTC
TRBV20-1	.	.	TRBJ1-2	CSARDGGRSYGYTF	TGCAGTGCTAGGGATGGGGGGCGCAGCTATGGCTACACCTTC
TRBV30	.	few	TRBJ2-7	CAWNSPAGWTYEQYF	TGTGCCTGGAATTCCCCCGCAGGGTGGACCTACGAGCAGTACTTC
TRBV10-3	.	.	TRBJ2-3	CAISGGPGADTQYF	TGTGCCATCAGTGGGGGACCCGGGGCAGATACGCAGTATTTT
TRBV3-1	TRBD1	.	TRBJ2-7	CASSQNWDSSYEQYF	TGTGCCAGCAGCCAAAATTGGGACAGCTCCTACGAGCAGTACTTC
TRBV5-1	.	few	TRBJ1-1	CASSASLVNTEAFF	TGCGCCAGCAGCGCGTCACTGGTGAACACTGAAGCTTTCTTT
TRBV7-9	.	few	TRBJ2-1	CASSLAAEGEFF	TGTGCCAGCAGCTTAGCTGCAGAAGGGGAGTTCTTC
TRBV19	.	.	TRBJ2-3	CASSISASRVGDTQYF	TGTGCCAGTAGTATCTCCGCCTCCAGGGTGGGAGATACGCAGTATTTT
TRBV28	.	many	TRBJ2-3	CASRRRRLVIGTDTQYF	TGTGCCAGCCGCCGGCGGCGGTTGGTTATTGGCACAGATACGCAGTATTTT
TRBV28	.	.	TRBJ2-1	CASSFLAGSPPNEQFF	TGTGCCAGCAGTTTCCTGGCCGGGTCCCCGCCGAATGAGCAGTTCTTC
TRBV6-5	.	.	TRBJ1-2	CASSYSTGYGYTF	TGTGCCAGCAGTTACTCTACAGGGTATGGCTACACCTTC
TRBV5-1	.	.	TRBJ1-5	CASSPSGGQQPQHF	TGCGCCAGCAGCCCCTCGGGGGGCCAACAGCCCCAGCATTTT
TRBV10-3	TRBD1	few	TRBJ1-2	CAISDYETGINYGYTF	TGTGCCATCAGTGATTACGAGACAGGGATTAACTATGGCTACACCTTC
TRBV12-3/TRBV12-4	TRBD1	.	TRBJ2-2	CARTPTGGGRTGELFF	TGTGCCAGAACCCCGACAGGGGGCGGTCGCACCGGGGAGCTGTTTTTT
TRBV20-1	TRBD1	.	TRBJ1-2	CSASGTGSNLAYGYTF	TGCAGTGCCTCCGGGACAGGGTCGAATTTGGCGTATGGCTACACCTTC
TRBV25-1	TRBD1	few	TRBJ2-3	CASSDRDRGTDTQYF	TGTGCCAGCAGTGACCGGGACAGGGGAACAGATACGCAGTATTTT